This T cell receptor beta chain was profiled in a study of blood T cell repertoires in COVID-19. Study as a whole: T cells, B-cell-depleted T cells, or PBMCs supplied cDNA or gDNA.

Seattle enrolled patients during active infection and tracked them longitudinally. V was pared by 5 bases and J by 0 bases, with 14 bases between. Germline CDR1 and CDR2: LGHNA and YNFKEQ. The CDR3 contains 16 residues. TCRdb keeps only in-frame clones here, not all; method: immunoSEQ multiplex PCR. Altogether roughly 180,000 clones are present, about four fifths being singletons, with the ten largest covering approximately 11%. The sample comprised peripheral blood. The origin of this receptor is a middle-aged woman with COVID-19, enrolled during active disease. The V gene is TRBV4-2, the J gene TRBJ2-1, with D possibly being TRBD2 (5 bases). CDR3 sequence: CASSAGGGSSYNEQFF. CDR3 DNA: TGTGCCAGCAGCGCAGGAGGCGGTAGCTCCTACAATGAGCAGTTCTTC.